The rows below give T cell receptor beta chains drawn from one sample of a study of T-cell memory formation after mild COVID-19. TCRdb called the 5' RACE reads again in MiXCR, with one record for every CDR3 protein. The table lists some 120,000 distinct CDR3 sequences, about a sixth of them singletons. The sample consisted of PBMCs or a T cell subset sorted from them (not recorded which). The receptor source for this set is a man between 18 and 35 years old who had mild COVID-19 (a few samples of this study predate the infection). Cell type and time point are not known. CDR3s include the opening cysteine and the closing phenylalanine or tryptophan. The D gene is left open where the match is weak. Clone size is given for some rows only: seen once, a few or many times, or a class if the clone is expanded.

J	V	D	size	DNA	CDR3
TRBJ2-5	TRBV5-1	NA	NA	TGCGCCAGCAGCTCGTTGCCTCAAGAGACCCAGTACTTC	CASSSLPQETQYF
TRBJ2-4	TRBV20-1	NA	many	TGCAGTGCTACGGCGCTAGCCAAAAACATTCAGTACTTC	CSATALAKNIQYF
TRBJ1-1	TRBV7-2	TRBD1	many	TGTGCCAGCAGTTCTACAGGGGGCTTGTACACTGAAGCTTTCTTT	CASSSTGGLYTEAFF
TRBJ2-7	TRBV6-5	NA	NA	TGTGCCAGCAGTTACTCGAACGATGCCACCTACGAGCAGTACTTC	CASSYSNDATYEQYF
TRBJ1-6	TRBV28	TRBD1	few	TGTGCCAGCAGGGGACAGGGCCGGTCACCCCTCCACTTT	CASRGQGRSPLHF
TRBJ2-3	TRBV5-1	TRBD1	few	TGCGCCAGCAGCGCTGACAGGGTTACAGATACGCAGTATTTT	CASSADRVTDTQYF
TRBJ2-2	TRBV5-4	NA	few	TGTGCCAGCAGCTTGGGCGGGACACATTCGAGTCTGTTTTTT	CASSLGGTHSSLFF
TRBJ2-3	TRBV7-2	TRBD2	few	TGTGCCAGCAGCGCGGGACTAGCGGGGGGCAGGGATACGCAGTATTTT	CASSAGLAGGRDTQYF
TRBJ2-2	TRBV7-8	NA	few	TGTGCCAGCAGCACTCAGGGCCGTGGGGCCGGGGAGCTGTTTTTT	CASSTQGRGAGELFF
TRBJ2-7	TRBV4-3	TRBD2	many	TGCGCCAGCAGCCAAGGGGGGGGGACTTTTACCTACGAGCAGTACTTC	CASSQGGGTFTYEQYF
TRBJ2-2	TRBV21-1	NA	few	TGTGCCAGCAGCAAAAAGGGGACAAACGATTCGAACACCGGGGAGCTGTTTTTT	CASSKKGTNDSNTGELFF
TRBJ2-2	TRBV6-2/TRBV6-3	NA	NA	TGTGCCACCCAGGGTTCGTCCGGGGAGCTGTTTTTT	CATQGSSGELFF
TRBJ1-1	TRBV6-6	NA	many	TGTGCCAGCAGTTACTCTCGGGAAGGCACTGAAGCTTTCTTT	CASSYSREGTEAFF
TRBJ2-1	TRBV6-5	TRBD2	NA	TGTGCCAGCAGTTCGTCAGGGACTAGCTATGAGCAGTTCTTC	CASSSSGTSYEQFF
TRBJ1-3	TRBV2	NA	few	TGTGCCAGCACGAGACAGGTGGTCTCTGGAAACACCATATATTTT	CASTRQVVSGNTIYF
TRBJ2-5	TRBV7-3	NA	few	TGTGCCAGCAGCTTAACAGTGGGGGGAGTTCTAGAGACCCAGTACTTC	CASSLTVGGVLETQYF
TRBJ2-7	TRBV5-1	TRBD2	NA	TGCGCCAGCAGCTTGACAGCGGGGAGCTCCTACGAGCAGTACTTC	CASSLTAGSSYEQYF
TRBJ2-1	TRBV5-1	NA	few	TGCGCCAGCAGCCCTCCCCAGGGTGCTTACAATGAGCAGTTCTTC	CASSPPQGAYNEQFF
TRBJ1-5	TRBV30	NA	few	TGTGCCTGGAGTGTACAAGAAGATCAGCCCCAGCATTTT	CAWSVQEDQPQHF
TRBJ1-2	TRBV6-1	TRBD1	NA	TGTGCCAGCAGAGCCTCCGGGACAGGGTACTATGGCTACACCTTC	CASRASGTGYYGYTF
TRBJ2-2	TRBV7-9	TRBD1	NA	TGTGCCAGCAGCTTAGGGGACAGGGACACCGGGGAGCTGTTTTTT	CASSLGDRDTGELFF
TRBJ2-1	TRBV4-3	NA	many	TGCGCCAGCAGCCAAGATAGACTGAACTCCTACAATGAGCAGTTCTTC	CASSQDRLNSYNEQFF
TRBJ1-1	TRBV6-5	NA	few	TGTGCCAGCAGTTATGAGGGGCGACTCATTGAAGCTTTCTTT	CASSYEGRLIEAFF
TRBJ2-5	TRBV7-8	NA	NA	TGTGCCAGCAGCCCCCTACCGGGTCTCCCAACGGAGACCCAGTACTTC	CASSPLPGLPTETQYF
TRBJ1-2	TRBV5-1	NA	few	TGCGCCAGCAGCTTAGGCAGAAACTATGGCTACACCTTC	CASSLGRNYGYTF
TRBJ2-3	TRBV5-5	NA	few	TGTGCCAGCAGCTTGGCCCAGGCCACAGATACGCAGTATTTT	CASSLAQATDTQYF
TRBJ1-1	TRBV6-6	TRBD1	few	TGTGCCAGCATCCTTCGACAGGGTGTTATGAACACTGAAGCTTTCTTT	CASILRQGVMNTEAFF
TRBJ2-1	TRBV10-3	TRBD1	few	TGTGCCATCAGTGAGTCCATGGCGACAGGGATAGTTGAGCAGTTCTTC	CAISESMATGIVEQFF
TRBJ2-1	TRBV7-3	TRBD2	NA	TGTGCCAGCAGCCCTTATAGCGGGGGCTCCTACAATGAGCAGTTCTTC	CASSPYSGGSYNEQFF
TRBJ2-5	TRBV29-1	NA	NA	TGCAGCGCGAACCAGGGGGGGGAGACCCAGTACTTC	CSANQGGETQYF
TRBJ2-5	TRBV29-1	NA	NA	TGCAGCGTTGAATCAGTCCCGGAGACCCAGTACTTC	CSVESVPETQYF
TRBJ2-1	TRBV5-4	NA	few	TGTGCCAGCAGCTCCCCAAATACCAGGGCAGCGTTCTTC	CASSSPNTRAAFF
TRBJ1-1	TRBV5-1	NA	NA	TGCGCCAGCAGCATTCAGGGACTGAGCACTGAAGCTTTCTTT	CASSIQGLSTEAFF
TRBJ2-2	TRBV24-1	NA	medium-sized	TGTGCCACCAGTGATTCAGCCGGGGAGCTGTTTTTT	CATSDSAGELFF
TRBJ1-2	TRBV27	NA	NA	TGTGCCAGCAGTTTATCGATCACCGCCAGGGCGAGCGGCTACACCTTC	CASSLSITARASGYTF
TRBJ2-3	TRBV11-2	NA	NA	TGTGCCAGCAGCTTAATTACAGGGGAGGCAGATACGCAGTATTTT	CASSLITGEADTQYF
TRBJ2-5	TRBV7-2	TRBD2	NA	TGTGCCAGCAGCAGAAGCGGGGAAGAGACCCAGTACTTC	CASSRSGEETQYF